Listed below are T cell receptor beta chains from one sample, sequenced in a study of blood T cell repertoires in COVID-19. TCRdb's copy holds only in-frame clones and misses some; the assay was immunoSEQ multiplex PCR. The sample lists 130,000 to 150,000 clones; approximately 84% were seen once. The material sequenced was PBMCs or T cells enriched from blood (not recorded which). These receptors all come from a man between 40 and 49 years old with acute COVID-19. CDR3s include the opening cysteine and the closing phenylalanine or tryptophan. A D gene is named only where the DNA matches it firmly. The listing skips clone size in some rows; elsewhere it reads once, few, many or a size class.

v_gene: TRBV9
d_gene: TRBD2
abundance: .
j_gene: TRBJ2-1
CDR3aa: CASSATWGLAAYNEQFF
CDR3nt: TGTGCCAGCAGCGCAACATGGGGACTAGCGGCTTACAATGAGCAGTTCTTC

v_gene: TRBV5-1
d_gene: .
abundance: .
j_gene: TRBJ1-6
CDR3aa: CASSLTGNNSPLHF
CDR3nt: TGCGCCAGCAGCCTAACAGGGAATAATTCACCCCTCCACTTT

v_gene: TRBV11-3
d_gene: TRBD1
abundance: .
j_gene: TRBJ2-5
CDR3aa: CASSFTGTAEETQYF
CDR3nt: TGTGCCAGCAGCTTCACAGGGACAGCGGAGGAGACCCAGTACTTC

v_gene: TRBV4-1
d_gene: TRBD2
abundance: few
j_gene: TRBJ2-5
CDR3aa: CASSRGLAGGETQYF
CDR3nt: TGCGCCAGCAGTCGGGGGCTAGCGGGGGGAGAGACCCAGTACTTC

v_gene: TRBV5-4
d_gene: .
abundance: .
j_gene: TRBJ1-6
CDR3aa: CASSLTGSYNSPLHF
CDR3nt: TGTGCCAGCAGCTTGACGGGCTCCTATAATTCACCCCTCCACTTT

v_gene: TRBV5-4
d_gene: TRBD2
abundance: .
j_gene: TRBJ2-7
CDR3aa: CASSNRLAGRYEQYF
CDR3nt: TGTGCCAGCAGCAACCGACTAGCGGGAAGGTACGAGCAGTACTTC

v_gene: TRBV5-4
d_gene: .
abundance: .
j_gene: TRBJ1-1
CDR3aa: CASSLGREAFF
CDR3nt: TGTGCCAGCAGCTTGGGAAGGGAGGCTTTCTTT

v_gene: TRBV7-8
d_gene: .
abundance: .
j_gene: TRBJ1-2
CDR3aa: CASSLAGGNYGYTF
CDR3nt: TGTGCCAGCAGCTTAGCTGGCGGAAACTATGGCTACACCTTC

v_gene: TRBV7-2
d_gene: .
abundance: .
j_gene: TRBJ1-1
CDR3aa: CASRSEGESTEAFF
CDR3nt: TGTGCCAGCAGGTCCGAGGGGGAAAGCACTGAAGCTTTCTTT

v_gene: TRBV5-1
d_gene: TRBD1
abundance: .
j_gene: TRBJ2-7
CDR3aa: CASSLAGQGPYEQYF
CDR3nt: TGCGCCAGCAGCTTGGCTGGACAGGGGCCCTACGAGCAGTACTTC

v_gene: TRBV7-9
d_gene: .
abundance: few
j_gene: TRBJ1-1
CDR3aa: CASSWSGTEAFF
CDR3nt: TGTGCCAGCAGCTGGAGCGGGACTGAAGCTTTCTTT

v_gene: TRBV19
d_gene: TRBD2
abundance: few
j_gene: TRBJ2-2
CDR3aa: CASGLAGPLGELFF
CDR3nt: TGTGCCAGCGGACTAGCGGGACCATTGGGAGAGCTGTTTTTT

v_gene: TRBV28
d_gene: TRBD2
abundance: .
j_gene: TRBJ2-7
CDR3aa: CASSLAGDGYEQYF
CDR3nt: TGTGCCAGCAGTCTAGCGGGAGACGGGTACGAGCAGTACTTC

v_gene: TRBV9
d_gene: .
abundance: .
j_gene: TRBJ1-2
CDR3aa: CASSFLTGYGYTF
CDR3nt: TGTGCCAGCAGCTTCCTGACGGGTTATGGCTACACCTTC

v_gene: TRBV5-1
d_gene: .
abundance: .
j_gene: TRBJ1-4
CDR3aa: CASSWGGVNEKLFF
CDR3nt: TGCGCCAGCAGCTGGGGGGGAGTTAATGAAAAACTGTTTTTT

v_gene: TRBV29-1
d_gene: .
abundance: few
j_gene: TRBJ2-3
CDR3aa: CSVEDPTFTDTQYF
CDR3nt: TGCAGCGTTGAAGATCCGACTTTCACAGATACGCAGTATTTT

v_gene: TRBV5-5
d_gene: .
abundance: few
j_gene: TRBJ1-1
CDR3aa: CASSVEYLEAFF
CDR3nt: TGTGCCAGCAGTGTGGAGTACCTTGAAGCTTTCTTT

v_gene: TRBV12-5
d_gene: TRBD1
abundance: .
j_gene: TRBJ2-1
CDR3aa: CASGFSSTGKGNEQFF
CDR3nt: TGTGCTAGTGGTTTTTCCTCGACAGGGAAGGGCAATGAGCAGTTCTTC

v_gene: TRBV5-1
d_gene: TRBD2
abundance: .
j_gene: TRBJ2-1
CDR3aa: CASSWGLAGGSSYNEQFF
CDR3nt: TGCGCCAGCAGCTGGGGACTAGCGGGGGGGAGCTCCTACAATGAGCAGTTCTTC

v_gene: TRBV9
d_gene: TRBD2
abundance: .
j_gene: TRBJ2-1
CDR3aa: CASSPGLAYNEQFF
CDR3nt: TGTGCCAGCAGCCCGGGACTAGCGTACAATGAGCAGTTCTTC

v_gene: TRBV14
d_gene: .
abundance: .
j_gene: TRBJ2-5
CDR3aa: CANSPRARGTQTQYF
CDR3nt: TGTGCCAACAGCCCGAGGGCTCGGGGTACTCAGACCCAGTACTTC

v_gene: TRBV6-5
d_gene: .
abundance: .
j_gene: TRBJ1-3
CDR3aa: CASSLTGSGNTIYF
CDR3nt: TGTGCCAGCAGCCTGACCGGGAGCGGAAACACCATATATTTT

v_gene: TRBV27
d_gene: .
abundance: .
j_gene: TRBJ1-3
CDR3aa: CASSLSYGNTIYF
CDR3nt: TGTGCCAGCAGTTTGTCCTATGGAAACACCATATATTTT